These T cell receptor beta chains were read from a single sample in a study of T cell repertoires in cytomegalovirus infection. TCRdb reanalysed the reads using MiXCR and keeps one entry per CDR3 protein. Here the sample spans a few hundred thousand distinct CDR3 sequences, approximately 40% being singletons. Their antigens remain unidentified. Sample: cultured PBMCs, taken from culture after CMV antigen stimulation. The receptors shown here come from a human donor in good health (CMV status not recorded). Some clones in this sample may be carry-over from other donors' samples. CDR3s leave out the opening cysteine and the closing phenylalanine or tryptophan. Clone size is given for some rows only: seen once, a few or many times, or a class if the clone is expanded.

j_gene: TRBJ1-4; abundance: few; v_gene: TRBV7-8; CDR3aa: ASSLLATNEKLF
j_gene: TRBJ1-1; abundance: .; v_gene: TRBV14; CDR3aa: ASGDSLANTEAF
j_gene: TRBJ1-6; abundance: .; v_gene: TRBV6-8; CDR3aa: ASAGPGIDNSPLH
j_gene: TRBJ2-5; abundance: .; v_gene: TRBV7-2; CDR3aa: ANSFNYQETQY
j_gene: TRBJ1-5; abundance: .; v_gene: TRBV20-1; CDR3aa: SASVLNQPQH
j_gene: TRBJ2-3; abundance: .; v_gene: TRBV5-4; CDR3aa: ASGKPGLAETSTDTQY
j_gene: TRBJ2-1; abundance: .; v_gene: TRBV18; CDR3aa: ASSPTGGLYNEQF
j_gene: TRBJ2-7; abundance: few; v_gene: TRBV7-2; CDR3aa: ASSSGGGIEQY
j_gene: TRBJ2-7; abundance: .; v_gene: TRBV7-8; CDR3aa: ASSLIAGLNEQY
j_gene: TRBJ2-5; abundance: .; v_gene: TRBV6-1; CDR3aa: ASSFGLAGEGETQY
j_gene: TRBJ2-2; abundance: .; v_gene: TRBV10-3; CDR3aa: AIKGTGDTGELF
j_gene: TRBJ2-5; abundance: .; v_gene: TRBV4-3; CDR3aa: ASSRGGRSAETQY
j_gene: TRBJ1-1; abundance: .; v_gene: TRBV7-9; CDR3aa: ASSLRRGRADEAF
j_gene: TRBJ2-7; abundance: few; v_gene: TRBV12-3/TRBV12-4; CDR3aa: ASGTTTAYEQY
j_gene: TRBJ2-1; abundance: many; v_gene: TRBV7-2; CDR3aa: ASSFSGTSGTYNEQF
j_gene: TRBJ1-5; abundance: .; v_gene: TRBV7-9; CDR3aa: ASSKGVAQDQPQH
j_gene: TRBJ1-2; abundance: .; v_gene: TRBV28; CDR3aa: ASILRSSRYGYT
j_gene: TRBJ1-2; abundance: .; v_gene: TRBV7-2; CDR3aa: ASRARGPYYGYT
j_gene: TRBJ1-2; abundance: .; v_gene: TRBV18; CDR3aa: ASSQDPGVGYT
j_gene: TRBJ2-3; abundance: .; v_gene: TRBV7-2; CDR3aa: ASSLIQDTDTQY
j_gene: TRBJ2-1; abundance: .; v_gene: TRBV27; CDR3aa: ASSSPSEAGGYNEQF
j_gene: TRBJ2-2; abundance: .; v_gene: TRBV7-8; CDR3aa: ASSFFRGINTGELF
j_gene: TRBJ2-4; abundance: few; v_gene: TRBV6-5; CDR3aa: ASSYSSGANIQY
j_gene: TRBJ1-5; abundance: few; v_gene: TRBV20-1; CDR3aa: SATGTGGQPQH
j_gene: TRBJ2-7; abundance: few; v_gene: TRBV6-2/TRBV6-3; CDR3aa: ASGYRGGDYEQY
j_gene: TRBJ2-1; abundance: few; v_gene: TRBV11-2; CDR3aa: ASSEGSGYNEQF
j_gene: TRBJ1-3; abundance: few; v_gene: TRBV29-1; CDR3aa: SVRSGNTIY
j_gene: TRBJ2-3; abundance: few; v_gene: TRBV6-5; CDR3aa: ASSYGRTTDTQY
j_gene: TRBJ2-7; abundance: few; v_gene: TRBV7-6; CDR3aa: ASSSFGGKAYEQY